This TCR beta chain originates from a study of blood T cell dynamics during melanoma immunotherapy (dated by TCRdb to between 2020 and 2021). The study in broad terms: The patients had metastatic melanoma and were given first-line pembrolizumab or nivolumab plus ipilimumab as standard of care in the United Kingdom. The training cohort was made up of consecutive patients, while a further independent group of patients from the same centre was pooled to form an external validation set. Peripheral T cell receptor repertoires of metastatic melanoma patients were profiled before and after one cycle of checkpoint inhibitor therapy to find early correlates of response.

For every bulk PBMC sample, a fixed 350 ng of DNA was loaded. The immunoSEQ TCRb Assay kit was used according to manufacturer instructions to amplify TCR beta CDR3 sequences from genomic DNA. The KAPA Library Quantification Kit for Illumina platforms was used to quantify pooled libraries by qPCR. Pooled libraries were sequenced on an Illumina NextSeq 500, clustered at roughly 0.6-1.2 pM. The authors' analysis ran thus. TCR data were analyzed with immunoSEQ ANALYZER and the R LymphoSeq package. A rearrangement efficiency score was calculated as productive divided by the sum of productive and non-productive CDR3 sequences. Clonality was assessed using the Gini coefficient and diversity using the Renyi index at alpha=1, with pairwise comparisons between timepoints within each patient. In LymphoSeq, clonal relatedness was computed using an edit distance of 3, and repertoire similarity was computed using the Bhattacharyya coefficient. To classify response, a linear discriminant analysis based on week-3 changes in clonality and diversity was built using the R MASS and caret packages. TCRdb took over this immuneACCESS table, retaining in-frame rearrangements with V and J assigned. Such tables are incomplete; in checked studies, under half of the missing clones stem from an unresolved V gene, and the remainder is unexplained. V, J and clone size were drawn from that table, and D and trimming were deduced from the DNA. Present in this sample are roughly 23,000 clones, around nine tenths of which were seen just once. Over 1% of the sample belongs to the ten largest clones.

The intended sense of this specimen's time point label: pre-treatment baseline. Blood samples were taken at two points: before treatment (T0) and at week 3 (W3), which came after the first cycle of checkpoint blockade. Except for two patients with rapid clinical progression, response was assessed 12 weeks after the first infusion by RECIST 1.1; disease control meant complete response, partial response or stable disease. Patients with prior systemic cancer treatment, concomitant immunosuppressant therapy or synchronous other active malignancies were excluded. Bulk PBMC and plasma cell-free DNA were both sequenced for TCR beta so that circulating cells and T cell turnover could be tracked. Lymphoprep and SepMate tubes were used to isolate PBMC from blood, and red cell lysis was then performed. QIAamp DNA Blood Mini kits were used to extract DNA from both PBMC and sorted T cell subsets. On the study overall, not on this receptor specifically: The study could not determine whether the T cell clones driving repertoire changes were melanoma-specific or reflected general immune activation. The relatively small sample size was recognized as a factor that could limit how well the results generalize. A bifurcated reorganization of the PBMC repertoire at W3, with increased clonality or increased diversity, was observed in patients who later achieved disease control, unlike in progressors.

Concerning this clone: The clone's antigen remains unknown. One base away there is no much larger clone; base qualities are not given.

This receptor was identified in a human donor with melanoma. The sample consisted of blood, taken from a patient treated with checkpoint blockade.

The CDR3 is CASSYGDRGNEKLFF. The sequenced DNA is TGTGCCAGCAGTTACGGGGACAGGGGAAATGAAAAACTGTTTTTT. The rearrangement combines TRBV6-5 with TRBJ1-4; 10 of the junction bases match TRBD1. As encoded in the germline V gene, CDR1 is MNHEY while CDR2 is SVGAGI. Its CDR3 holds 15 amino acids, cysteine through phenylalanine. The retained sequence is limited to the CDR3, 45 bases, with the frame set at the first base. The junction shows trimming of 2 bases on V and 5 bases on J, and the gene matches do not reach 2 bases of it.